These 21 T cell receptor beta chains originate from one sample sequenced in a study of T cell responses to AZD1222 COVID-19 vaccine. The assay was immunoSEQ multiplex PCR, and TCRdb's table has in-frame clones only and misses some. This table has 73,000 or so clones, approximately 88% appearing once. Specimen: peripheral blood, collected on day 0 of AZD1222 vaccination. Receptors were obtained from an adult in good health.

As for this clone: Germline and junction disagree at one end, which may indicate a read error. The chain is built from TRBV5-1 and TRBJ1-1; D remains unclear. Looked up from germline, CDR1 is SGHRS and CDR2 is YFSETQ. The CDR3 is 13 amino acids. CDR3 in amino acids: CASSRTRETVAFF. CDR3 in DNA: TGCGCCAGCAGCCGAACCCGAGAGACTGTAGCTTTCTTT.

The rearrangement joins TRBV5-1 to TRBJ1-5; D gene ambiguous. V lost 0 bases and J lost 4, with 8 bases in between. From germline, CDR1 is SGHRS and CDR2 YFSETQ. This CDR3 is 14 amino acids long. The CDR3 DNA follows: TGCGCCAGCAGCTTGGCAGGAACTAATCAGCCCCAGCATTTT. It codes for CASSLAGTNQPQHF.

The chain links TRBV7-3 to TRBJ2-2; the D is unclear. The CDR3 length is 17 residues. CDR1 and CDR2 (germline): SGHTA, FQGTGA. V gave up 1 base and J gave up 0 bases, with 12 bases separating them. The CDR3 loop reads CASSLSREQSNTGELFF. The CDR3 DNA follows: TGTGCCAGCAGCTTAAGTCGTGAGCAATCGAACACCGGGGAGCTGTTTTTT. The entire variable domain, with the rest obtained from reference TRBV7-3 and TRBJ2-2, is as follows: GAGVSQTPSNKVTEKGKYVELRCDPISGHTALYWYRQSLGQGPEFLIYFQGTGAADDSGLPNDRFFAVRPEGSVSTLKIQRTERGDSAVYLCASSLSREQSNTGELFFGEGSRLTVL.

The chain links TRBV6-5 to TRBJ2-7, with D possibly being TRBD1 (5 bases). Trimming shortened V by 5 bases and J by 2 bases, and 16 bases separated the two germline ends. CDR1 is MNHEY, CDR2 SVGAGI, per germline. The CDR3 spans 15 residues. The CDR3 nucleotides are TGTGCCAGCAGTCGGAAACTTACAGGTACCTACGAGCAGTACTTC. The encoded protein is CASSRKLTGTYEQYF.

The V gene is TRBV4-2, the J gene TRBJ1-4; D not certain. The V gene lost 1 base and the J gene lost 1 base, with 7 bases spanning the gap. CDR3 size: 15 residues. Germline-derived CDR1 and CDR2 are LGHNA and YNFKEQ. In nucleotides, the CDR3 is TGTGCCAGCAGCCAAGGGCGAGAAACTAATGAAAAACTGTTTTTT. Protein product: CASSQGRETNEKLFF.

This chain's CDR3 is CAISELPEGYEQYF. The CDR3 coding sequence is TGTGCCATCAGTGAGTTGCCGGAGGGGTACGAGCAGTACTTC. J is TRBJ2-7 and V is TRBV10-3; D is possibly TRBD2 (6 bases). The CDR3 is made up of 14 amino acids. The ends were cut back, 1 base at V and 4 bases at J, with 11 bases in the middle. Germline lookup yields CDR1 ENHRY and CDR2 SYGVKD.

J is TRBJ2-3 and V is TRBV7-3; D is uncertain. CDR3 length equals 14 residues. Trimming left V 2 bases short and J 4 bases short, with 10 bases between. Germline CDR1 is SGHTA and CDR2 is FQGTGA. CDR3 nucleotides: TGTGCCAGCAGCTTAGGCCTTGGTGCAGATACGCAGTATTTT. Amino acid sequence: CASSLGLGADTQYF.

The J gene is TRBJ2-3, the V gene TRBV5-5; D is unresolved. V lost 0 bases, J lost 4 bases, and 9 bases lay in between. The length of the CDR3 is 14 residues. The germline CDR1 and CDR2 sequences are SGHKS and YYEKEE (reference sequence). DNA of the CDR3: TGTGCCAGCAGCTTGGCCAACGAAGCAGATACGCAGTATTTT. Amino acids: CASSLANEADTQYF.

The V and J genes are TRBV7-9 and TRBJ2-7; TRBD2 agrees at 7 bases. CDR3 length: 14 amino acids. Germline values: CDR1 SEHNR, CDR2 FQNEAQ (reference sequence). Trimming removed 5 bases from V and 3 bases from J; junction bases left unmatched: 7. The CDR3 protein is CASSAPGGNYEQYF. The CDR3 DNA follows: TGTGCCAGCAGCGCTCCGGGGGGAAACTACGAGCAGTACTTC.

Here the CDR3 DNA reads TGTGCCATCCGGGACTATCACAATGAGCAGTTCTTC. Translated, it gives CAIRDYHNEQFF. The chain recombines TRBV10-3 with TRBJ2-1, with 7 positions matching TRBD2. The V gene's germline CDR1 is ENHRY and CDR2 SYGVKD. The CDR3 runs 12 residues. The ends lost 8 bases at V and 5 bases at J; junction bases unmatched: 3.

The rearrangement uses TRBV27 and TRBJ2-7; 14 positions match TRBD2. Germline values: CDR1 MNHEY, CDR2 SMNVEV (reference sequence). V was clipped by 5 bases and J by 5 bases; unmatched bases: 5. CDR3 length: 15 amino acids. The CDR3 is CASSQGTSGRNEQYF. The CDR3 DNA follows: TGTGCCAGCAGTCAAGGGACTAGCGGGAGAAACGAGCAGTACTTC.

The genes are TRBV7-2 and TRBJ2-4; D is undetermined. The CDR3 has 14 amino acids. Trimming left V 8 bases short and J 7 bases short, with 18 bases between. Germline loops: CDR1 SGHTA, CDR2 FQGNSA. The CDR3: CASLRAPDGNIQYF. As DNA, the CDR3 is TGTGCCAGCTTACGGGCCCCAGATGGGAACATTCAGTACTTC.

The chain carries TRBV11-3 and TRBJ2-1; 8 bases fit TRBD1. The V gene end was trimmed by 1 base and the J gene end by 8 bases; junction bases not matched to a gene: 4. The germline V gene encodes CDR1 SGHNT and CDR2 YENEEA. The CDR3 is made up of 14 amino acids. The CDR3 nucleotides read TGTGCCAGCAGCTTAGCACAGGGGGACGATGAGCAGTTCTTC. Amino acid sequence: CASSLAQGDDEQFF.

The chain joins TRBV6-4 to TRBJ2-3; 7 bases fit TRBD1. V lost 6 bases and J lost 6; bases outside the gene matches: 9. This CDR3 is 14 amino acids long. Germline V lookup: CDR1 MRHNA, CDR2 SNTAGT. DNA for the CDR3: TGTGCCAGCAGCCTTTTCCCACAGGGGGATACGCAGTATTTT. It yields the protein CASSLFPQGDTQYF.

This clone has a single count. DNA for the CDR3: TGCAGCGTTGGGATGGCAGATACGCAGTATTTT. Protein: CSVGMADTQYF. The chain is built from TRBV29-1 and TRBJ2-3; D gene ambiguous. The CDR3 loop spans 11 amino acids. Germline V gene lookup returns CDR1 SQVTM and CDR2 ANQGSEA. V gave up 4 bases and J gave up 4 bases, with 6 bases separating them.

The genes are TRBV15 and TRBJ1-5, with 11 bases that match TRBD1. CDR3 length: 17 amino acids. The germline V gene encodes CDR1 LNHNV and CDR2 YYDKDF (reference sequence). With V trimmed by 3 bases and J by 2 bases, 6 bases remained unmatched. The CDR3 sequence is CATSRGQGDIGNQPQHF. The CDR3 DNA sequence: TGTGCCACCAGCAGGGGACAGGGGGATATTGGCAATCAGCCCCAGCATTTT. The whole variable domain, remainder taken from reference TRBV15 and TRBJ1-5, is DAMVIQNPRYQVTQFGKPVTLSCSQTLNHNVMYWYQQKSSQAPKLLFHYYDKDFNNEADTPDNFQSRRPNTSFCFLDIRSPGLGDTAMYLCATSRGQGDIGNQPQHFGDGTRLSIL.

This clone was counted a few times. The genes are TRBV6-4 and TRBJ2-1, with TRBD2 matching over 9 bases. CDR3 size: 16 residues. Germline trimming cut 2 bases from V and 5 bases from J; bases unmatched to any gene: 7. CDR1 MRHNA and CDR2 SNTAGT come from the germline V gene. The CDR3 DNA reads TGTGCCAGCAGTGACGTCGGGCTAGCGGGGCACAATGAGCAGTTCTTC. It is translated as CASSDVGLAGHNEQFF.

The J gene is TRBJ2-7, the V gene TRBV28; 7 nucleotides match TRBD2. Germline trimming cut 6 bases from V and 2 bases from J; bases unmatched to any gene: 4. There are 13 residues in the CDR3. Germline V gene data show CDR1 as MDHEN and CDR2 as SYDVKM. The CDR3 sequence is CASSEAGPYEQYF. As DNA, the CDR3 is TGTGCCAGCAGCGAAGCGGGGCCCTACGAGCAGTACTTC.

This clone was observed a handful of times. This chain uses TRBV10-3 with TRBJ1-6, with a possible D match to TRBD1 (5 bases). The V end lost 11 bases, the J end lost 7 bases, and 12 bases lay between the germline ends. The CDR3 totals 12 residues. The germline V gene has CDR1 ENHRY and CDR2 SYGVKD. The CDR3 loop reads CAAAGGNSPLHF. CDR3 sequence (DNA): TGTGCCGCGGCGGGGGGAAATTCACCCCTCCACTTT.

The chain links TRBV12-3 or TRBV12-4 to TRBJ2-3; a possible D gene is TRBD2 (6 bases). The V and J ends lost 5 bases and 6 bases respectively, with 12 bases between them. The CDR3 has 13 amino acids. CDR3 DNA: TGTGCCAGCAGTAAGACTAGTAGGGATACGCAGTATTTT. Translation gives CASSKTSRDTQYF.

This clone appeared a few times. The chain employs TRBV7-2 and TRBJ2-7; TRBD2 matches 10 bases. Trimming at V came to 4 bases and at J to 3 bases, leaving 9 bases not matched to a gene. The length of the CDR3 is 16 residues. Germline CDR1 and CDR2: SGHTA and FQGNSA. The CDR3 DNA reads TGTGCCAGCAGCTCTGCATTAGCGGGAGGCTTCTACGAGCAGTACTTC. Translating it yields CASSSALAGGFYEQYF. The full variable domain, with the rest looked up from reference TRBV7-2 and TRBJ2-7, is GAGVSQSPSNKVTEKGKDVELRCDPISGHTALYWYRQSLGQGLEFLIYFQGNSAPDKSGLPSDRFSAERTGGSVSTLTIQRTQQEDSAVYLCASSSALAGGFYEQYFGPGTRLTVT.